Included here is one T cell receptor (beta chain) sequence, with context. Here immunoSEQ multiplex PCR was the method, and the copy in TCRdb shows in-frame clones only, minus some. The table records some 20,000 clones, roughly 90% of them present only once. This specimen comes from a study of T cells in pancreatic ductal adenocarcinoma. Surgery without prior neoadjuvant therapy was the treatment of the selected pancreatic ductal adenocarcinoma patients. Germline lookup yields CDR1 SGHRS and CDR2 YFSETQ. This CDR3 spans 14 amino acids. J was trimmed by 10 bases and V by 4 bases; bases with no gene match: 12.

The J gene is TRBJ1-1, the V gene TRBV5-1; TRBD1 agrees at 8 bases. The sequenced material came from PBMCs. The origin of this receptor is a human donor with pancreatic ductal adenocarcinoma. CDR3 nucleotide sequence: TGCGCCAGCAGCCCCAACCGCGGACAGGGTGGAGCTTTCTTT. This gives the protein CASSPNRGQGGAFF.